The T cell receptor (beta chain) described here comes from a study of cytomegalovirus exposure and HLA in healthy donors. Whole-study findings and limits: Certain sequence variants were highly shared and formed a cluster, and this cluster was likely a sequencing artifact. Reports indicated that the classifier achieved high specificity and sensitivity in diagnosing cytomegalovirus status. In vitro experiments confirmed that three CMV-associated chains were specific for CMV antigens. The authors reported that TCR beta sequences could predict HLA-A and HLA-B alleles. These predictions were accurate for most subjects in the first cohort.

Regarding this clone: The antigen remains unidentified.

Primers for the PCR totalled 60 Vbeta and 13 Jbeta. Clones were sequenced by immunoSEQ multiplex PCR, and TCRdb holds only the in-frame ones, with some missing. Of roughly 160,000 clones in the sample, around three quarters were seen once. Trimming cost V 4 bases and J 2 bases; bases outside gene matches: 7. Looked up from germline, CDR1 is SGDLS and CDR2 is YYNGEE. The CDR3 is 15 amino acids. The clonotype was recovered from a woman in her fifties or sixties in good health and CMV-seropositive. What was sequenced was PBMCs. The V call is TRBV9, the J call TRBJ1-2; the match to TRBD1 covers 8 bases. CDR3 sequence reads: CASSIWTGPNYGYTF. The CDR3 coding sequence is TGTGCCAGCAGCATCTGGACAGGGCCAAACTATGGCTACACCTTC. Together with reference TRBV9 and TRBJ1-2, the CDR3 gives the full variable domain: DSGVTQTPKHLITATGQRVTLRCSPRSGDLSVYWYQQSLDQGLQFLIQYYNGEERAKGNILERFSAQQFPDLHSELNLSSLELGDSALYFCASSIWTGPNYGYTFGSGTRLTVV.